The 20 T cell receptor beta chains below were found in one sample sequenced in a study of T cell responses to AZD1222 COVID-19 vaccine. The assay was immunoSEQ multiplex PCR, and TCRdb's table has in-frame clones only and misses some. The data contain 110,000 or so clones, about 91% of them singletons. The sequencing used peripheral blood, collected 28 days after the second AZD1222 dose. These receptors all come from an adult who received the AZD1222 COVID-19 vaccine.

The rearrangement links TRBV7-2 to TRBJ1-3; unclear D gene. V was clipped by 1 base and J by 4 bases, with 5 bases between them. The CDR3 is made up of 13 amino acids. Germline loops: CDR1 SGHTA, CDR2 FQGNSA. For the CDR3, the DNA is TGTGCCAGCAGCTTAGGGCAGGGAAACACCATATATTTT. Amino acids: CASSLGQGNTIYF.

The chain uses TRBV10-3 and TRBJ1-5; 10 bases line up with TRBD1. Germline CDR1 is ENHRY and CDR2 is SYGVKD. The CDR3 totals 15 residues. V shed 2 bases and J 5 bases; nucleotides not matched to a gene: 3. The CDR3 sequence is CAISEGGTGDQPQHF. CDR3 bases: TGTGCCATCAGTGAGGGGGGGACAGGGGATCAGCCCCAGCATTTT.

The V and J genes are TRBV20-1 and TRBJ1-2, with D unclear. Germline assignment: CDR1 DFQATT and CDR2 SNEGSKA (reference sequence). The CDR3 length is 12 residues. V was clipped by 3 bases and J by 6 bases, with 11 bases between them. CDR3 DNA: TGCAGTGCTAGTGGTCCGGGAGATGGCTACACCTTC. Residues: CSASGPGDGYTF.

V and J are TRBV4-2 and TRBJ1-1, with TRBD1 identical over 8 bases. Per the germline V gene, CDR1 is LGHNA and CDR2 is YNFKEQ. V lost 0 bases, J lost 5 bases, and 5 bases stayed unmatched. This CDR3 region has 15 residues. CDR3 nucleotide sequence: TGTGCCAGCAGCCAAGAACAGGGGGTAGGTACTGAAGCTTTCTTT. Translated: CASSQEQGVGTEAFF.

The rearrangement links TRBV10-3 to TRBJ2-3, with no clear D. Germline values: CDR1 ENHRY, CDR2 SYGVKD. Trimming left V 3 bases short and J 6 bases short, with 10 bases between. This CDR3 spans 13 amino acids. CDR3 coding DNA: TGTGCCATCAGTGACCAGGCTCAGGATACGCAGTATTTT. Its protein product is CAISDQAQDTQYF.

This clone appeared a few times. This chain connects TRBV29-1 to TRBJ1-1; the D gene is possibly TRBD1 (5 bases). The germline gives CDR1 SQVTM, CDR2 ANQGSEA. V was clipped by 4 bases and J by 0 bases, with 9 bases between them. CDR3 length: 13 residues. CDR3 sequence (DNA): TGCAGCGTTGCCGGGACGGTGAACACTGAAGCTTTCTTT. It codes for CSVAGTVNTEAFF.

This chain connects TRBV7-9 to TRBJ1-1; weak D call: TRBD1 (5 bases). V was clipped by 3 bases and J by 4 bases, with 12 bases between them. This CDR3 comprises 14 residues. Germline-derived CDR1 and CDR2 are SEHNR and FQNEAQ (reference sequence). The CDR3 region has the DNA TGTGCCAGCAGCTTCCAAGGGGAACGCACTGAAGCTTTCTTT. The encoded protein is CASSFQGERTEAFF.

The count of this clone is one. This rearrangement joins TRBV7-9 to TRBJ2-5; D tentatively fits TRBD1 or TRBD2 (5 bases each). Germline V gene sequence: CDR1 SEHNR, CDR2 FQNEAQ (reference sequence). The CDR3 is 13 residues long. V gave up 1 base and J gave up 13 bases, with 16 bases separating them. The CDR3 DNA follows: TGTGCCAGCAGCTTAGGAAGAGGGGACCTTCCGTACTTC. Its translation: CASSLGRGDLPYF.

CDR3: CASSLAGNTGELFF. CDR3 nucleotide sequence: TGTGCCAGCAGCTTGGCAGGGAACACCGGGGAGCTGTTTTTT. The chain uses TRBV7-9 and TRBJ2-2; D gene unclear. This CDR3 has 14 residues. Trimming removed 3 bases from V and 1 base from J, with 6 bases in between. Germline CDR1 reads SEHNR; CDR2 reads FQNEAQ (reference sequence).

The chain is built from TRBV19 and TRBJ1-4; 7 nucleotides line up with TRBD1. The CDR3 sequence is 15 residues long. V dropped 3 bases and J dropped 4; count of bases not matched to a gene: 5. Germline lookup yields CDR1 LNHDA and CDR2 SQIVND (reference sequence). Here the CDR3 reads CASSISGQINEKLFF. CDR3 nucleotide sequence: TGTGCCAGTAGTATCTCGGGACAGATTAATGAAAAACTGTTTTTT.

The chain combines TRBV5-1 with TRBJ1-2; possibly TRBD1 for D (6 bases). Germline V CDR1 and CDR2: SGHRS, YFSETQ. The V end lost 5 bases, the J end lost 0 bases, and 11 bases lay between the germline ends. The CDR3 covers 14 residues. CDR3 amino acids: CASREGESNYGYTF. CDR3 nucleotides: TGCGCCAGCAGGGAGGGGGAGTCTAACTATGGCTACACCTTC.

CDR3 sequence reads: CASSTGAGTGELFF. As DNA, the CDR3 is TGTGCCAGTAGTACGGGGGCGGGCACCGGGGAGCTGTTTTTT. The chain combines TRBV19 with TRBJ2-2; D may correspond to TRBD1 or TRBD2 (6 bases each). Germline values: CDR1 LNHDA, CDR2 SQIVND (reference sequence). The length of the CDR3 is 14 residues. The V and J ends lost 4 bases and 4 bases respectively, with 10 bases between them.

This clone has a single count. V and J are TRBV28 and TRBJ2-7; 8 nucleotides align to TRBD1. The CDR3 totals 12 residues. J was trimmed by 3 bases and V by 9 bases; bases with no gene match: 4. CDR1 and CDR2 (germline): MDHEN, SYDVKM. The CDR3 sequence is CASGQGGYEQYF. The CDR3 DNA reads TGTGCCAGTGGACAGGGAGGCTACGAGCAGTACTTC.

The V gene is TRBV18, the J gene TRBJ2-7, with 9 bases that match TRBD1. Germline trimming cut 3 bases from V and 6 bases from J; bases unmatched to any gene: 6. Germline V gives CDR1 KGHSH, CDR2 LQKENI. The length of the CDR3 is 14 residues. The CDR3 coding sequence is TGTGCCAGCTCACCTCCCCGGGACAGGGTCGAGCAGTACTTC. Amino acids: CASSPPRDRVEQYF.

This chain links TRBV12-3 or TRBV12-4 with TRBJ2-7, with 7 bases fitting TRBD1. Trimming removed 8 bases from V and 2 bases from J; junction bases left unmatched: 6. The CDR3 totals 13 residues. CDR3 nucleotides: TGTGCCAGCTCGGACAGGACGGCCTACGAGCAGTACTTC. Residues: CASSDRTAYEQYF.

The chain's CDR3 is CAISATPGLERRYEQYF. Here the CDR3 DNA reads TGTGCCATCAGCGCGACTCCGGGCCTCGAAAGGAGGTACGAGCAGTACTTC. The J gene is TRBJ2-7, the V gene TRBV10-3, with D tentatively TRBD2 (5 bases). This CDR3 comprises 17 residues. Per the germline V gene, CDR1 is ENHRY and CDR2 is SYGVKD. The germline V and J ends were trimmed by 6 bases and 4 bases, with 25 bases remaining between them.

CDR3 residues: CASSKTGGAVDTQYF. The CDR3 DNA reads as TGTGCCAGCAGTAAGACAGGGGGAGCGGTAGATACGCAGTATTTT. The chain employs TRBV6-5 and TRBJ2-3; 9 bases align to TRBD1. Germline-derived CDR1 and CDR2 are MNHEY and SVGAGI. The CDR3 is 15 amino acids. The J segment lost 5 bases and the V segment lost 5 bases, leaving 8 bases of the junction unmatched.

The chain employs TRBV7-6 and TRBJ1-4, with 10 bases that match TRBD1. The ends lost 5 bases at V and 5 bases at J; junction bases unmatched: 11. This CDR3 spans 17 amino acids. CDR1 SGHVS and CDR2 FNYEAQ come from the germline V gene. CDR3 bases: TGTGCCAGCAGCCTCGGGACAGGGGCTCTCGGGAATGAAAAACTGTTTTTT. Its protein is CASSLGTGALGNEKLFF.

This clone was seen many times. The V call is TRBV9, the J call TRBJ2-7, with D unclear. Looked up from germline, CDR1 is SGDLS and CDR2 is YYNGEE. The CDR3 has 14 residues. Between the trimmed V and J ends, which lost 0 bases and 0 bases, there was a span of 7 bases. As DNA, the CDR3 is TGTGCCAGCAGCGTAGGGATCAGCTCCTACGAGCAGTACTTC. It codes for CASSVGISSYEQYF.

The chain couples TRBV7-2 to TRBJ1-2; unclear D gene. V gave up 5 bases and J gave up 11 bases, with 18 bases separating them. The CDR3 sequence is 13 residues long. From germline, CDR1 is SGHTA and CDR2 FQGNSA. In DNA form, the CDR3 reads TGTGCCAGCAGCGCCACATATCAGTCAGAGTACACCTTC. Encoded protein: CASSATYQSEYTF.